A single sample is the source of the 29 T cell receptor beta chains below, sequenced in a study of neurological immune-mediated disorders. TCRdb re-analysed the 5' RACE reads in MiXCR, keeping a single row per CDR3 protein. Of some 65,000 distinct CDR3 sequences listed, approximately 3.7% are singletons. The sample taken for sequencing was PBMCs. These TCRs come from a man aged 45-65 years with multiple sclerosis.

This clonotype was detected many times. The genes are TRBV5-1 and TRBJ1-1; D remains ambiguous. Trimming stripped 3 bases from V and 4 bases from J, with 10 bases between. Germline values: CDR1 SGHRS, CDR2 YFSETQ. The CDR3 loop spans 13 amino acids. CDR3 coding DNA: TGCGCCAGCAGCTCCTACTTGGGCACTGAAGCTTTCTTT. Protein product: CASSSYLGTEAFF.

In the case of this clonotype: A much larger clone differs from this one at a single base, so this may be a read error. The CDR3 does not close with the conserved phenylalanine or tryptophan, likely indicating a read error. The rearrangement uses TRBV7-9 and TRBJ1-2; D is unclear. Germline CDR1 and CDR2: SEHNR and FQNEAQ (reference sequence). The CDR3 is 14 residues long. Deletions cut 7 bases from V and 4 bases from J, with 16 bases between. The CDR3 DNA reads TGTGCCAGCACTTTAGATGCAACGAGCTATGGCTACACCTAC. Amino acid sequence: CASTLDATSYGYTY.

Ten or more counts support this clonotype. The V and J genes are TRBV5-4 and TRBJ1-2; maybe TRBD1 (6 bases). CDR1 is SGHNT and CDR2 is YYREEE in the germline V gene (reference sequence). V was cut by 1 base and J by 4 bases, with 11 bases left in between. The CDR3 length is 14 residues. CDR3 DNA sequence: TGTGCCAGCAGCTTGCAGGGGCGCGCCTATGGCTACACCTTC. Protein product: CASSLQGRAYGYTF.

The chain uses TRBV6-5 and TRBJ1-2, with 7 nucleotides matching TRBD1. V gave up 2 bases and J gave up 4 bases; unmatched junction bases: 16. CDR1 MNHEY and CDR2 SVGAGI come from the germline V gene. This CDR3 region has 18 residues. The CDR3 nucleotides are TGTGCCAGCAGTTACGCCCGGGCGGATTCAGGGGGAGGCTATGGCTACACCTTC. It specifies CASSYARADSGGGYGYTF.

This clonotype has a count of ten or more. The chain's CDR3 is CASSFGTPYYGYTF. The DNA for the CDR3 is TGCGCCAGCAGCTTTGGGACTCCGTACTATGGCTACACCTTC. The rearrangement links TRBV5-1 to TRBJ1-2; possible D gene TRBD1, 5 bases. Germline V CDR1 and CDR2: SGHRS, YFSETQ. Trimming cost V 2 bases and J 3 bases, with 11 bases left between them. This CDR3 region has 14 residues.

In its sample, this clonotype was seen many times. The rearrangement joins TRBV20-1 to TRBJ1-2; D may be TRBD1 (5 bases). Trimming left V 3 bases short and J 0 bases short, with 8 bases between. The CDR3 has 13 amino acids. CDR1 DFQATT and CDR2 SNEGSKA come from the germline V gene (reference sequence). DNA of the CDR3: TGCAGTGCTAGTGGGGGGGCTAACTATGGCTACACCTTC. This codes for CSASGGANYGYTF.

This clonotype was recorded at least ten times. The chain employs TRBV7-9 and TRBJ2-1; perhaps TRBD1 as D (6 bases). Trimming left V 2 bases short and J 11 bases short, with 13 bases between. The CDR3 has 13 amino acids. In germline, CDR1 is SEHNR, CDR2 FQNEAQ (reference sequence). The CDR3 DNA is TGTGCCAGCAGCTTATCGACAGGCTTTAAGCAGTTCTTC. Translation: CASSLSTGFKQFF.

Many counts were recorded for this clonotype. J is TRBJ2-3 and V is TRBV20-1, with 8 positions matching TRBD2. CDR3 size: 14 residues. Trimming at V came to 5 bases and at J to 3 bases, leaving 7 bases not matched to a gene. Per germline, CDR1 DFQATT and CDR2 SNEGSKA (reference sequence). The CDR3 DNA reads TGCAGTGCTGACCGGGGGGGTCGGACAGATACGCAGTATTTT. Its translation is CSADRGGRTDTQYF.

This clonotype was counted between two and nine times. This chain connects TRBV7-2 to TRBJ2-7; D gene uncertain. This CDR3 region has 13 residues. V lost 1 base and J lost 0, with 4 bases in between. The germline V gene has CDR1 SGHTA and CDR2 FQGNSA. The CDR3 DNA reads as TGTGCCAGCAGCTTAGAAAGCTCCTACGAGCAGTACTTC. Protein product: CASSLESSYEQYF.

This clonotype occurred many times. The genes are TRBV5-1 and TRBJ2-3; weak D call: TRBD1 (6 bases). V dropped 2 bases and J dropped 5 bases, with 12 bases sitting between them. The CDR3 has 14 residues. CDR1 SGHRS and CDR2 YFSETQ come from the germline V gene. CDR3 residues: CASSFLQGQDTQYF. CDR3 DNA sequence: TGCGCCAGCAGCTTCCTGCAGGGGCAAGATACGCAGTATTTT.

This clonotype was found many times. The chain combines TRBV25-1 with TRBJ1-2, with D possibly being TRBD1 (5 bases). The V gene's germline CDR1 is MGHDK and CDR2 SYGVNS. Trimming took off 3 bases at V and 5 bases at J, with 10 bases between the two ends. CDR3 length equals 13 residues. The CDR3: CASSDAGRYGYTF. DNA for the CDR3: TGTGCCAGCAGTGATGCAGGGAGGTATGGCTACACCTTC.

There are many counts of this clonotype. V usage is TRBV7-9 and J usage is TRBJ2-2, with TRBD1 matching over 10 bases. In germline, CDR1 is SEHNR, CDR2 FQNEAQ (reference sequence). This CDR3 has 15 residues. Trimming took 6 bases from V and 6 from J; bases not matched to a gene: 7. CDR3 protein: CASSRQGAFAGELFF. CDR3 DNA: TGTGCCAGCAGTCGACAGGGGGCGTTCGCCGGGGAGCTGTTTTTT.

This clonotype was counted ten times or more. The chain has TRBV20-1 and TRBJ2-1; D is tentatively TRBD1 or TRBD2 (5 bases each). The CDR3 is 15 residues long. Germline CDR1 and CDR2: DFQATT and SNEGSKA (reference sequence). V lost 1 base and J 2 bases, leaving 12 bases between the germline ends. In DNA form, the CDR3 reads TGCAGTGCTAGAGCGAGGGGATTGCCCTACAATGAGCAGTTCTTC. This translates into CSARARGLPYNEQFF.

This clonotype was detected ten times or more. The genes are TRBV15 and TRBJ1-1; the D is unclear. Trimming took 2 bases from V and 3 from J, leaving 7 bases between them. Germline-derived CDR1 and CDR2 are LNHNV and YYDKDF (reference sequence). This CDR3 contains 13 residues. The CDR3 region has the DNA TGTGCCACCAGCAGAAGAGATCACACTGAAGCTTTCTTT. This sequence encodes CATSRRDHTEAFF.

This clonotype was observed a few times. The genes are TRBV12-3 or TRBV12-4 and TRBJ2-6; D is possibly TRBD1 (5 bases). Trimming pared 5 bases from V and 0 bases from J, leaving 26 bases between. The CDR3 covers 21 residues. CDR3 in amino acids: CASSPPPEATEDISGANVLTF. CDR3 in DNA: TGTGCCAGCAGTCCACCCCCAGAAGCAACTGAGGACATCTCTGGGGCCAACGTCCTGACTTTC.

Many counts were recorded for this clonotype. The chain recombines TRBV5-1 with TRBJ1-5; 12 nucleotides match TRBD1. The J segment lost 6 bases and the V segment lost 4 bases, leaving 2 bases of the junction unmatched. The germline V gene has CDR1 SGHRS and CDR2 YFSETQ. The CDR3 is made up of 14 amino acids. The CDR3 region is CASSPGQGAQPQHF. CDR3 DNA sequence: TGCGCCAGCAGCCCGGGACAGGGGGCTCAGCCCCAGCATTTT.

This clonotype was recorded a few times. The chain is built from TRBV9 and TRBJ1-5, with D uncertain. CDR1 is SGDLS and CDR2 is YYNGEE in the germline V gene. Trimming took off 0 bases at V and 3 bases at J, with 7 bases between the two ends. The CDR3 is 14 amino acids. The CDR3 is CASSVGFTNQPQHF. The CDR3 DNA reads TGTGCCAGCAGCGTAGGGTTTACCAATCAGCCCCAGCATTTT.

Ten or more counts support this clonotype. The gene calls are TRBV5-1 and TRBJ1-2, with a tentative D call TRBD1 (5 bases). Germline values: CDR1 SGHRS, CDR2 YFSETQ. The V gene lost 4 bases and the J gene lost 1 base, with 11 bases spanning the gap. The CDR3 loop spans 14 amino acids. For the CDR3, the DNA is TGCGCCAGCAGCCCGCAACAGGATAACTATGGCTACACCTTC. Translating gives CASSPQQDNYGYTF.

The J gene is TRBJ1-2, the V gene TRBV13; D gene unclear. The CDR3 contains 14 residues. The V end was cut by 0 bases, the J end by 4 bases, with 9 bases between. Germline V lookup: CDR1 PRHDT, CDR2 FYEKMQ (reference sequence). The CDR3 DNA follows: TGTGCCAGCAGCTTAGGGGGTTTGAGCTATGGCTACACCTTC. Translating it yields CASSLGGLSYGYTF.

This clonotype was recorded at least ten times. The gene calls are TRBV5-1 and TRBJ1-1; possible D gene TRBD1, 5 bases. Germline values: CDR1 SGHRS, CDR2 YFSETQ. This CDR3 region has 12 residues. V shed 4 bases and J shed 3 bases, with 7 bases lying between them. The DNA of the CDR3 is TGCGCCAGCAGCGACAGATACACTGAAGCTTTCTTT. It translates to CASSDRYTEAFF.

Many counts were recorded for this clonotype. The gene calls are TRBV7-2 and TRBJ1-2; a weak D match, TRBD1 (5 bases). Trimming left V 5 bases short and J 0 bases short, with 13 bases between. Germline values: CDR1 SGHTA, CDR2 FQGNSA. CDR3 length equals 15 residues. The CDR3 nucleotides read TGTGCCAGCAGCCTTCAGGGCCTAGCTAACTATGGCTACACCTTC. Protein sequence: CASSLQGLANYGYTF.

The table lists this clonotype with many counts. The genes are TRBV20-1 and TRBJ2-1; 8 bases map to TRBD1. The V gene's germline CDR1 is DFQATT and CDR2 SNEGSKA (reference sequence). V lost 4 bases and J lost 6; bases outside the gene matches: 8. The CDR3 has 14 residues. The chain's CDR3 is CSANRQGLINEQFF. For the CDR3, the DNA is TGCAGTGCTAATAGACAGGGGTTGATCAATGAGCAGTTCTTC.

About this clonotype itself: The junction shows a germline mismatch at one end, possibly a read error. This chain connects TRBV10-3 to TRBJ1-6; D might be TRBD1 (6 bases). CDR1 and CDR2 (germline): ENHRY, SYGVKD. This CDR3 has 16 residues. The CDR3 reads CAISWRQAGATSPLNF. The CDR3 DNA reads TGTGCCATATCGTGGAGACAGGCAGGGGCTACTTCACCCCTCAACTTT.

This clonotype was found many times. The chain joins TRBV6-5 to TRBJ1-1, with 10 positions matching TRBD1. Germline assignment: CDR1 MNHEY and CDR2 SVGAGI. The CDR3 runs 13 residues. Trimming cost V 5 bases and J 4 bases; bases outside gene matches: 1. CDR3 sequence (DNA): TGTGCCAGCAGTGGGACAGGGGTCACTGAAGCTTTCTTT. Residues: CASSGTGVTEAFF.

Worth noting for this clonotype: It may be a read error: a sequence one base away is much more abundant. This sequence joins TRBV7-9 and TRBJ2-7; D not certain. V lost 6 bases and J 3 bases, leaving 9 bases between the germline ends. CDR1 and CDR2 from the germline V gene are SEHNR and FQNEAQ (reference sequence). The CDR3 is made up of 12 amino acids. The CDR3 here is CASSSKDYEQYF. CDR3 nucleotide sequence: TGTGCCAGCAGTTCAAAGGACTACGAGCAGTACTTC.

This clonotype has at least ten counts. This chain joins TRBV2 and TRBJ1-5; TRBD1 matches 8 bases. CDR1 is SNHLY, CDR2 FYNNEI, per germline. This CDR3 spans 14 amino acids. With 6 bases clipped from V and 6 bases from J, the junction kept 7 bases outside the gene matches. CDR3 sequence (DNA): TGTGCCAGCAGAGCCAGGGGGCCCGGTCAGCCCCAGCATTTT. Amino acids: CASRARGPGQPQHF. Variable domain in full (rest from reference TRBV2 and TRBJ1-5): EPEVTQTPSHQVTQMGQEVILRCVPISNHLYFYWYRQILGQKVEFLVSFYNNEISEKSEIFDDQFSVERPDGSNFTLKIRSTKLEDSAMYFCASRARGPGQPQHFGDGTRLSIL.

This clonotype was seen at least ten times. The junction shows a germline mismatch at one end, possibly a read error. This chain joins TRBV5-1 and TRBJ1-6; tentatively, D is TRBD1 (6 bases). CDR1 and CDR2 from the germline V gene are SGHRS and YFSETQ. The CDR3 spans 16 residues. The CDR3 region is CASSLTAGAGDSPLNF. The DNA for the CDR3 is TGCGCCAGCAGCTTGACCGCAGGGGCCGGGGATTCACCCCTCAACTTT.

This clonotype was detected many times. The chain combines TRBV14 with TRBJ2-2; D is perhaps TRBD1 (6 bases). The CDR3 totals 16 residues. Trimming shortened V by 4 bases and J by 1 base, and 13 bases separated the two germline ends. Germline V CDR1 and CDR2: SGHDN, FVKESK. The chain's CDR3 is CASSPQSGVNTGELFF. The DNA of the CDR3 is TGTGCCAGCAGCCCTCAGTCAGGGGTGAACACCGGGGAGCTGTTTTTT. Based on the CDR3 plus reference TRBV14 and TRBJ2-2, the full variable domain is EAGVTQFPSHSVIEKGQTVTLRCDPISGHDNLYWYRRVMGKEIKFLLHFVKESKQDESGMPNNRFLAERTGGTYSTLKVQPAELEDSGVYFCASSPQSGVNTGELFFGEGSRLTVL.

In this sample, this clonotype turned up many times. The rearrangement uses TRBV5-5 and TRBJ2-1, with 10 nucleotides matching TRBD2. The germline CDR1 and CDR2 sequences are SGHKS and YYEKEE (reference sequence). Germline trimming cut 2 bases from V and 4 bases from J; bases unmatched to any gene: 3. This CDR3 is built from 15 residues. CDR3 protein: CASSLLAGIYNEQFF. The CDR3 coding sequence is TGTGCCAGCAGCTTACTAGCGGGGATTTACAATGAGCAGTTCTTC.